The next 24 T cell receptor beta chains were all read from a single sample in a study of tumor-infiltrating lymphocytes in primary liver carcinoma. The study co-extracted DNA and RNA from 20-30 mg of unsorted bulk tissue. With a constant-region primer, TCR beta cDNA was made from 500 ng of total RNA. Construction of TCR beta libraries relied on three successive nested multiplex PCR rounds employing slightly modified ARM-PCR. Both of the initial two PCR rounds ran for roughly 10 cycles and employed TRBV1-TRBV30 forward primers alongside a C-beta reverse primer. TCRdb passed the multiplex PCR reads through MiXCR, listing each CDR3 protein once. The top ten hold 9.5% to 15% of the sample, which has around 100,000 distinct CDR3 sequences, around two thirds seen once. Sequenced material: liver tumor tissue from sampling region 2. Subset here: tumor region T2, inferior pole. These receptors all come from a woman in her sixties or seventies with primary liver carcinoma and hepatitis B virus infection.

With regard to this clonotype: Relative to the germline gene, one junction end is altered; a read error may explain this. The rearrangement joins TRBV28 to TRBJ2-1; TRBD2 matches 11 bases. The CDR3 runs 18 residues. Germline V CDR1 and CDR2: MDHEN, SYDVKM. The CDR3 sequence: CASLQISGRGSSYNEQFF. For the CDR3, the DNA is TGTGCCAGTCTTCAGATTAGCGGGAGGGGGAGCTCCTATAATGAGCAGTTCTTC.

This clonotype was found once. Sequence at one end of the junction differs from germline and may be a read error. The J gene is TRBJ2-1, the V gene TRBV12-3 or TRBV12-4, with a tentative D call TRBD2 (6 bases). The CDR3 sequence is 15 residues long. CDR3 sequence (DNA): TGCGCCAGCACTTTGGGGCTAGCGTGTCTCAATGAGCAGTTCTTC. The encoded protein is CASTLGLACLNEQFF.

Comment on this clonotype: Germline is not matched at one junction end, which may reflect a read error. The chain carries TRBV7-9 and TRBJ2-1, with 10 bases aligning to TRBD1. This CDR3 has 16 residues. Germline CDR1 SEHNR, CDR2 FQNEAQ (reference sequence). The CDR3 bases are TGTGTCAGCAGCGGACCGGGACAGGGGTTTGACAATGAGCAGTTCTTC. Amino acid sequence: CVSSGPGQGFDNEQFF. Supplemented by reference TRBV7-9 and TRBJ2-1, the full variable domain reads DTGVSQNPRHKITKRGQNVTFRCDPISEHNRLYWYRQTLGQGPEFLTYFQNEAQLEKSRLLSDRFSAERPKGSFSTLEIQRTEQGDSAMYLCVSSGPGQGFDNEQFFGPGTRLTVL.

Note on this clonotype: Since a much larger clone is just one base distant, this may be a read error. J is TRBJ1-5 and V is TRBV13, with D unclear. The CDR3 is 12 residues long. Looked up from germline, CDR1 is PRHDT and CDR2 is FYEKMQ (reference sequence). CDR3 nucleotide sequence: TGTGCCAGCAGCCTTCACAATCAGTCCCAGCATTTT. Residues: CASSLHNQSQHF.

The J gene is TRBJ1-2, the V gene TRBV4-1, with D hard to call. V lost 11 bases and J 9 bases, leaving 34 bases between the germline ends. CDR1 is MGHRA, CDR2 YSYEKL, per germline. CDR3 length: 17 amino acids. The CDR3 DNA is TGCGCCTGTAGCCAGTTGCGGTTGGTCCTAGTCGTGGGGAGCTACACCTTC. Translated, it gives CACSQLRLVLVVGSYTF.

As for this clonotype: A much more abundant neighbour one base away suggests this may be a read error. The rearrangement joins TRBV10-3 to TRBJ2-5, with 8 bases aligning to TRBD1. CDR1 ENHRY and CDR2 SYGVKD come from the germline V gene. The CDR3 has 13 amino acids. The ends lost 5 bases at V and 9 bases at J; junction bases unmatched: 8. CDR3: CAISQDRDQAQYF. CDR3 in DNA: TGTGCCATCAGTCAGGACAGGGACCAGGCCCAGTACTTC.

The rearrangement uses TRBV6-4 and TRBJ1-5; no definite D call. The CDR3 covers 17 residues. CDR1 and CDR2 (germline): MRHNA, SNTAGT. V lost 4 bases and J 6 bases, leaving 22 bases between the germline ends. The CDR3 DNA is TGTGCCAGCAGTGTAGGAGAGATGGGAGAGATCGGTCAGCCCCAGCATTTT. Protein product: CASSVGEMGEIGQPQHF.

This clonotype was detected only a few times. The CDR3 is CASSSRQGVVSGANVLTF. CDR3 sequence (DNA): TGTGCCAGCAGCTCCCGACAGGGGGTTGTCTCTGGGGCCAACGTCCTGACTTTC. V usage is TRBV7-3 and J usage is TRBJ2-6; 9 nucleotides line up with TRBD1. The V gene's germline CDR1 is SGHTA and CDR2 FQGTGA. The CDR3 spans 18 residues. With 4 bases clipped from V and 0 bases from J, the junction kept 7 bases outside the gene matches.

The chain employs TRBV5-1 and TRBJ2-1; TRBD2 matches 7 bases. With V trimmed by 3 bases and J by 9 bases, 9 bases remained unmatched. CDR1 and CDR2 from the germline V gene are SGHRS and YFSETQ. This CDR3 contains 14 residues. The CDR3 nucleotides read TGCGCCAGCAGCTGGGGACTAACGGGAGGTGAGCAGTTCTTC. Translating it yields CASSWGLTGGEQFF. The full variable domain, completed using reference TRBV5-1 and TRBJ2-1, is KAGVTQTPRYLIKTRGQQVTLSCSPISGHRSVSWYQQTPGQGLQFLFEYFSETQRNKGNFPGRFSGRQFSNSRSEMNVSTLELGDSALYLCASSWGLTGGEQFFGPGTRLTVL.

Regarding this clonotype: Sequence at one end of the junction differs from germline and may be a read error. The chain links TRBV29-1 to TRBJ2-7, with D unclear. There are 13 residues in the CDR3. Per germline, CDR1 SQVTM and CDR2 ANQGSEA. The CDR3 coding sequence is TGCAACGTTGAAACTGGTAACTCCTACGAGCTGTACTTC. Its translation is CNVETGNSYELYF.

This clonotype was seen at least ten times. The chain couples TRBV6-2 or TRBV6-3 to TRBJ2-7; D is unclear. Trimming took 5 bases from V and 4 from J, leaving 18 bases between them. The CDR3 runs to 15 residues. Looked up from germline, CDR1 is MNHEY and CDR2 is SVGEGT. Here the CDR3 DNA reads TGTGCCAGCAGTGACCCTTTATCGCGATCGTACGAGCAGTACTTC. This sequence encodes CASSDPLSRSYEQYF.

This clonotype was seen only a few times. The V call is TRBV28, the J call TRBJ1-2, with 7 bases identical to TRBD1. Germline CDR1 and CDR2: MDHEN and SYDVKM. The CDR3 loop spans 14 amino acids. The junction had 6 bases not matched to a gene; V was cut back by 3 bases and J by 5 bases. The CDR3 loop is CASSFQGGWYGYTF. The CDR3 DNA reads TGTGCCAGCAGTTTCCAAGGGGGCTGGTATGGCTACACCTTC.

The V call is TRBV29-1, the J call TRBJ2-7, with TRBD2 matching over 10 bases. The CDR3 covers 14 residues. In germline, CDR1 is SQVTM, CDR2 ANQGSEA. Trimming at V came to 8 bases and at J to 0 bases, leaving 7 bases not matched to a gene. The CDR3 protein is CSTWTSGSSYEQYF. DNA of the CDR3: TGCAGCACTTGGACTAGCGGTAGCTCCTACGAGCAGTACTTC.

In the case of this clonotype: One end of the junction varies from germline; a read error may be responsible. V usage is TRBV13 and J usage is TRBJ2-3; tentatively, D is TRBD1 or TRBD2 (6 bases each). This CDR3 has 15 residues. Germline V gene data show CDR1 as PRHDT and CDR2 as FYEKMQ (reference sequence). The CDR3 DNA reads as TGTGCCAACAGCTTTAGGGGGAGGAACACAGATACGCTGTATTTT. It translates to CANSFRGRNTDTLYF.

There are many counts of this clonotype. V and J are TRBV28 and TRBJ1-6, with D unresolved. The ends were cut back, 5 bases at V and 13 bases at J, with 12 bases in the middle. Germline V gene lookup returns CDR1 MDHEN and CDR2 SYDVKM. The CDR3 runs 12 residues. The CDR3, as DNA: TGTGCCAGCAGTAACCAACGAGGCCCCCTCCACTTT. Translating it yields CASSNQRGPLHF.

In the case of this clonotype: Because the CDR3 is missing its conserved closing phenylalanine or tryptophan, this is likely a read error. The DNA is omitted, as the CDR3 cannot be located on it reliably, and the CDR3 follows TCRdb's listing. The V call is TRBV11-3, the J call TRBJ2-1; the table's D gene call, TRBD1, was not cross checked with the DNA. The V gene's germline CDR1 is SGHNT and CDR2 YENEEA. The CDR3 region is 17 residues in length, termini included. The CDR3 sequence: CASSSRGARTMGSEQFI.

This clonotype was counted at least ten times. The chain uses TRBV28 and TRBJ2-1; 7 bases align to TRBD1. The germline V gene encodes CDR1 MDHEN and CDR2 SYDVKM. V was clipped by 5 bases and J by 6 bases; unmatched bases: 10. The CDR3 spans 15 residues. Here the CDR3 DNA reads TGTGCCAGCAGTAACCCCGGGACAGTCGTCAATGAGCAGTTCTTC. It codes for CASSNPGTVVNEQFF. Combining the CDR3 with reference TRBV28 and TRBJ2-1 gives the whole variable domain DVKVTQSSRYLVKRTGEKVFLECVQDMDHENMFWYRQDPGLGLRLIYFSYDVKMKEKGDIPEGYSVSREKKERFSLILESASTNQTSMYLCASSNPGTVVNEQFFGPGTRLTVL.

This clonotype qualifies as medium-sized (0.01 to 0.1%). J is TRBJ2-2 and V is TRBV29-1; 9 positions agree with TRBD1. The CDR3 extends over 13 amino acids. The germline CDR1 and CDR2 sequences are SQVTM and ANQGSEA. V lost 8 bases, J lost 5 bases, and 6 bases stayed unmatched. CDR3 DNA sequence: TGCAGCTCTCGGACAGGGGAGACCGGGGAGCTGTTTTTT. This gives the protein CSSRTGETGELFF.

Notes on this clonotype: A much larger clone is a single base away; this may be a read error. The CDR3 protein is CASSFGRCLKAFF. DNA of the CDR3: TGTGCCAGCAGTTTTGGGAGGTGTTTAAAAGCTTTCTTT. The V gene is TRBV28, the J gene TRBJ1-1, with no clear D. Germline lookup yields CDR1 MDHEN and CDR2 SYDVKM. The CDR3 spans 13 residues. V shed 3 bases and J shed 9 bases, with 14 bases lying between them.

Turning to this clonotype: This likely comes from a read error, as the CDR3 has no conserved phenylalanine or tryptophan at its end. V usage is TRBV11-1 and J usage is TRBJ2-1; possibly TRBD1 for D (5 bases). Germline V CDR1 and CDR2: SGHAT, FQDESV (reference sequence). This CDR3 has 13 amino acids. The CDR3 sequence: CAISLGPEVMQFL. CDR3 nucleotides: TGTGCCATCAGCTTGGGGCCCGAGGTGATGCAGTTCCTC.

As to this clonotype: Compared with germline, one end of the junction differs, possibly owing to a read error. The V gene is TRBV29-1, the J gene TRBJ2-1, with 7 bases that match TRBD2. Looked up from germline, CDR1 is SQVTM and CDR2 is ANQGSEA. The CDR3 totals 17 residues. The CDR3 protein is CSFEVLGTSDSYNEQFF. The DNA for the CDR3 is TGCAGCTTTGAAGTCCTCGGAACTAGCGACTCCTACAATGAGCAGTTCTTC.

This clonotype was found many times. This chain uses TRBV29-1 with TRBJ1-1; 7 bases map to TRBD1. The CDR3 is 13 residues long. V trimming: 4 bases; J trimming: 7 bases; junction bases outside the gene matches: 9. CDR1 SQVTM and CDR2 ANQGSEA come from the germline V gene. The CDR3: CSVALGTADEAFF. In nucleotides, the CDR3 is TGCAGCGTTGCGTTGGGGACAGCCGATGAAGCTTTCTTT.

This clonotype was detected many times. The V gene is TRBV4-2, the J gene TRBJ2-1, with D perhaps TRBD2 (5 bases). The CDR3 spans 17 residues. Germline V gene sequence: CDR1 LGHNA, CDR2 YNFKEQ. Trimming removed 2 bases from V and 4 bases from J, with 18 bases in between. The CDR3 bases are TGTGCCAGCAGCCAACCTTATAGCGTAGGCGGTTACAATGAGCAGTTCTTC. This codes for CASSQPYSVGGYNEQFF.

Points on this clonotype: This may be a read error: a much more frequent sequence differs by one nucleotide. The V and J genes are TRBV7-9 and TRBJ2-3, with 9 nucleotides matching TRBD2. Per the germline V gene, CDR1 is SEHNR and CDR2 is FQNEAQ (reference sequence). The CDR3 extends over 15 amino acids. CDR3 amino acids: CASSTGLARTVTQYF. Written as DNA, the CDR3 is TGTGCCAGCAGCACTGGACTAGCGCGCACAGTTACGCAGTATTTT. Full variable domain (missing parts from reference TRBV7-9 and TRBJ2-3): DTGVSQNPRHKITKRGQNVTFRCDPISEHNRLYWYRQTLGQGPEFLTYFQNEAQLEKSRLLSDRFSAERPKGSFSTLEIQRTEQGDSAMYLCASSTGLARTVTQYFGPGTRLTVL.